This T cell receptor (beta chain) is drawn from a study of control samples from healthy donors and cancer patients. The assay was immunoSEQ multiplex PCR, and TCRdb's table has in-frame clones only and misses some. Among 70,000 to 80,000 clones listed, 70% to 90% were seen once. The sequencing input was PBMCs. The clonotype was recovered from a woman aged 55-70 years with head and neck cancer.

The CDR3 reads CASSTQALSENIQYF. The CDR3, as DNA: TGTGCCAGTAGTACCCAGGCCCTATCGGAAAACATTCAGTACTTC. The chain employs TRBV19 and TRBJ2-4, with D unresolved. The V gene lost 4 bases and the J gene lost 5 bases, with 15 bases spanning the gap. Germline V lookup: CDR1 LNHDA, CDR2 SQIVND (reference sequence). CDR3 length equals 15 residues.